Below, 8 T cell receptor beta chains from the same sample are listed, as sequenced in a study of blood T cell repertoires in COVID-19. The repertoire was sequenced with immunoSEQ multiplex PCR; TCRdb's copy has only in-frame clones and lacks some. Of about 260,000 clones in the sample, approximately 88% were seen once. Sequencing was performed on peripheral blood. These receptors originate from a woman aged 70-85 years with COVID-19, enrolled during active disease.

V is TRBV7-8 and J is TRBJ2-3; 9 bases align to TRBD1. The CDR3 runs 15 residues. V shed 6 bases and J 5 bases; nucleotides not matched to a gene: 9. Germline loops: CDR1 SGHVS, CDR2 FQNEAQ. The DNA for the CDR3 is TGTGCCAGCAGTCCCAACAGGGGGCCGGGAGATACGCAGTATTTT. Residues: CASSPNRGPGDTQYF.

This clone occurred once. The V and J genes are TRBV4-1 and TRBJ1-2; D is unresolved. Trimming removed 3 bases from V and 4 bases from J, with 18 bases in between. Germline V gene sequence: CDR1 MGHRA, CDR2 YSYEKL. The CDR3 totals 16 residues. This CDR3 is CASSHPRFRTGYGYTF. DNA for the CDR3: TGCGCCAGCAGCCACCCGAGATTCCGAACCGGCTATGGCTACACCTTC.

The chain uses TRBV7-9 and TRBJ2-5, with 10 bases that match TRBD1. The V gene's germline CDR1 is SEHNR and CDR2 FQNEAQ (reference sequence). The CDR3 is made up of 13 amino acids. V was clipped by 5 bases and J by 5 bases; unmatched bases: 2. The CDR3 sequence: CASSPGQGETQYF. The CDR3 DNA reads as TGTGCCAGCAGCCCGGGACAGGGGGAGACCCAGTACTTC.

This clone has just one count. The genes are TRBV5-1 and TRBJ2-5, with 8 bases fitting TRBD2. Trimming at V came to 7 bases and at J to 3 bases, leaving 11 bases not matched to a gene. Germline loops: CDR1 SGHRS, CDR2 YFSETQ. This CDR3 has 15 amino acids. CDR3 residues: CASLRGAGVEETQYF. CDR3 DNA sequence: TGCGCCAGCCTCCGAGGAGCGGGAGTGGAAGAGACCCAGTACTTC.

Concerning this clone: The same CDR3 also results from other DNA sequences found in this sample. V is TRBV10-3 and J is TRBJ1-2, with D possibly matching TRBD1 (6 bases). In germline, CDR1 is ENHRY, CDR2 SYGVKD. Trimming left V 5 bases short and J 2 bases short, with 9 bases between. CDR3 length: 13 amino acids. CDR3: CAISPQGNYGYTF. The CDR3 DNA is TGTGCCATCAGTCCCCAGGGGAACTATGGCTACACCTTC.

V is TRBV4-2 and J is TRBJ2-7; TRBD1 aligns across 8 bases. This CDR3 contains 15 residues. With V trimmed by 3 bases and J by 4 bases, 8 bases remained unmatched. The germline V gene has CDR1 LGHNA and CDR2 YNFKEQ. CDR3 sequence reads: CASSQGTGPGYEQYF. The CDR3 DNA is TGTGCCAGCAGCCAGGGGACAGGTCCCGGGTACGAGCAGTACTTC.

The chain couples TRBV28 to TRBJ1-2, with D possibly TRBD1 on 5 matching bases. This CDR3 has 17 residues. Trimming shortened V by 9 bases and J by 4 bases, and 27 bases separated the two germline ends. The germline V gene has CDR1 MDHEN and CDR2 SYDVKM. The CDR3 coding sequence is TGTGCCAGTTGGGATGGAGGGGCAGGGCGTCGGGTCTATGGCTACACCTTC. Amino acids: CASWDGGAGRRVYGYTF.

The V gene is TRBV6-5, the J gene TRBJ2-1; TRBD2 matches 8 bases. CDR3 length: 15 amino acids. Germline CDR1 is MNHEY and CDR2 is SVGAGI. With 5 bases clipped from V and 4 bases from J, the junction kept 7 bases outside the gene matches. The CDR3 sequence: CASSPSGRAYNEQFF. DNA for the CDR3: TGTGCCAGCAGTCCGAGCGGGAGAGCTTACAATGAGCAGTTCTTC.